The sequence of this T cell receptor beta chain was determined in a study of blood T cell repertoires in COVID-19 (TCRdb year 2020). As for the study more broadly: The collaborator samples originated in the United States, Italy and Spain and spanned the acute and convalescent phases of COVID-19. The prospective study material was composed of cDNA or gDNA derived from T cells, B-cell-depleted T cells, or PBMCs. The dataset comprised deeply sampled blood TCRbeta repertoires from subjects exposed to, actively infected with, or recovered from COVID-19. The repertoires were released in a freely available public database intended as a resource for research on the immune response to SARS-CoV-2. Samples were obtained from the ongoing ImmuneRACE study (first 160 participants) and from some 1,200 subjects provided by 6 global collaborators. Nearly every sample came with metadata listing a de-identified subject ID, COVID-19 status, age in years and sex. Where available, HLA class I and class II types were taken from metadata supplied by the sample provider and were not determined by assay-based typing.

The CDR1 and CDR2 encoded by the germline V gene are MGHRA and YSYEKL. V lost 3 bases and J lost 3 bases; the stretch between them is 9 bases long. Including cysteine and phenylalanine, the CDR3 has 13 amino acids. Only the CDR3 region is kept as DNA, spanning 39 bases read in frame from base 1. Each collaborating institution followed its own protocols to collect whole blood in K2EDTA tubes. Collaborator samples were shipped for TCRbeta analysis as frozen whole blood, isolated PBMCs, or DNA extracted from either sample type. What the authors observed across the whole study: The quantity of clinical and demographic metadata differed by source and by participant and was supplied without curation.

TCRbeta CDR3 regions were amplified from genomic DNA using the immunoSEQ Assay, a bias-controlled multiplex PCR. The authors' analysis ran thus. The number of nucleated cells in each sample was estimated by amplification of reference gene primers within the assay. To quantify the absolute abundance of each unique TCRbeta CDR3 rearrangement, sequence reads were collapsed and filtered. Productive Simpson clonality was computed per sample as the square root of Simpson's diversity index over productive rearrangements. TCRdb provides this immuneACCESS table in a form limited to in-frame rearrangements. Some clones are lacking; in checked studies, under half of them reflect an unresolved V gene, and why the rest are absent is not known. V and J calls and clone size are as listed in that table; D and trimming were resolved from the DNA. The sample table records 150,000 to 180,000 clones; roughly 89% of these occur just once. About 0.57% of the sample is held by the ten biggest clonotypes.

This clone was observed many times. The specificity of this receptor is unknown. Base qualities are not recorded, but no much larger clone differs from it by a single base. Sequencing was carried out using peripheral blood. The TCR originated in a man in his forties or fifties with acute or convalescent COVID-19. The chain is made from TRBV4-1 and TRBJ2-7; the D gene cannot be resolved reliably. This receptor carries the CDR3 CASSHYKNYEQYF. The DNA sequence reads TGCGCCAGCAGCCATTACAAGAACTACGAGCAGTACTTC.